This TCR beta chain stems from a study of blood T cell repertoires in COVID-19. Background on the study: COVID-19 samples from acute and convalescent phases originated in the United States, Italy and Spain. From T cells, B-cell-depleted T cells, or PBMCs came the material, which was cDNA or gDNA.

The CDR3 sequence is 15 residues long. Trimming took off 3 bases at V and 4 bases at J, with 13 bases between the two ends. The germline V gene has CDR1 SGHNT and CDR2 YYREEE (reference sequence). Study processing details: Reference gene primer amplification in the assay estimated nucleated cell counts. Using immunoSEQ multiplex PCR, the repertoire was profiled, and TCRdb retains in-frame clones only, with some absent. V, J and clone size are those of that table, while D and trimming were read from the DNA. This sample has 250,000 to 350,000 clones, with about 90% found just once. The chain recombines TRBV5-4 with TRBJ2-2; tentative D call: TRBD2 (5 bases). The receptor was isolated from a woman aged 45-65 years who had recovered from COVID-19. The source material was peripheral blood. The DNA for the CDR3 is TGTGCCAGCAGCTCGGGGAGAGTAAGCACCGGGGAGCTGTTTTTT. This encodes CASSSGRVSTGELFF.